This is a list of T cell receptor beta chains from one sample in a study of cytotoxic CD8 clonotypes in ibrutinib-treated CLL. Produced via immunoSEQ multiplex PCR; TCRdb's table is partial and in-frame only. The sample includes 160,000 or so clones, 81% of them seen just once. Sequenced here: PBMCs, sampled after 12 months of ibrutinib treatment. These receptors were collected from a human donor with chronic lymphocytic leukemia. CDR3s include the opening cysteine and the closing phenylalanine or tryptophan. A D gene is named only where the DNA matches it firmly. Clone size is not always given. Where it is, it says once, few, many or a class for expanded clones.

.	.	TRBV18	TRBJ1-1	CASSPPGQNTEAFF	TGTGCCAGCTCACCACCGGGCCAGAACACTGAAGCTTTCTTT
.	.	TRBV29-1	TRBJ2-3	CSVERPTLSPTDTQYF	TGCAGCGTTGAACGGCCGACTCTCAGCCCTACAGATACGCAGTATTTT
.	.	TRBV7-2	TRBJ2-1	CASSFREGLGNEQFF	TGTGCCAGCAGCTTCCGTGAGGGCCTAGGAAATGAGCAGTTCTTC
.	.	TRBV6-1	TRBJ2-2	CASSDRQNRELFF	TGTGCCAGCAGTGATCGACAGAACCGGGAGCTGTTTTTT
once	TRBD1	TRBV4-3	TRBJ1-1	CASSQLLGQSKTLNTEAFF	TGCGCCAGCAGCCAGTTGCTGGGACAGAGTAAAACGCTGAACACTGAAGCTTTCTTT
few	TRBD2	TRBV2	TRBJ2-3	CAISTSGGISTDTQYF	TGTGCCATCTCGACTAGCGGGGGGATTAGCACAGATACGCAGTATTTT
few	TRBD2	TRBV18	TRBJ2-7	CASSPSGAITYEQYF	TGTGCCAGCTCACCGAGCGGGGCTATAACCTACGAGCAGTACTTC
.	TRBD1	TRBV5-1	TRBJ2-7	CASSVTGGSYEQYF	TGCGCCAGCAGCGTAACAGGGGGCTCCTACGAGCAGTACTTC
.	.	TRBV7-3	TRBJ2-3	CASSYQGPDTQYF	TGTGCCAGCAGTTATCAGGGTCCCGATACGCAGTATTTT
.	.	TRBV6-6	TRBJ2-7	CASNLPRGDGEQYF	TGTGCCAGCAACCTACCCAGGGGAGACGGCGAGCAGTACTTC
.	.	TRBV5-1	TRBJ1-6	CASSFGQGDSPLHF	TGCGCCAGCAGCTTCGGGCAGGGCGATTCACCCCTCCACTTT
.	TRBD1	TRBV6-7	TRBJ1-5	CASCPLTGGVSNQPQHF	TGTGCCAGCTGTCCCCTAACAGGGGGAGTTAGCAATCAGCCCCAGCATTTT
.	TRBD2	TRBV11-3	TRBJ2-3	CASSPGFGRVADTQYF	TGTGCCAGCAGCCCAGGTTTCGGGAGGGTGGCAGATACGCAGTATTTT
.	TRBD1	TRBV9	TRBJ1-3	CASSPPGGGGPSGNTIYF	TGTGCCAGCAGCCCACCAGGGGGTGGCGGTCCCTCTGGAAACACCATATATTTT
.	TRBD2	TRBV19	TRBJ2-7	CASKTRGLALYEQYF	TGTGCCAGCAAGACTCGGGGACTAGCGTTGTACGAGCAGTACTTC
once	.	TRBV11-2	TRBJ1-2	CASSLVEGGYTF	TGTGCCAGCAGCTTAGTTGAGGGGGGCTACACCTTC
.	TRBD1	TRBV6-1	TRBJ2-7	CASRGDRSPSYEQYF	TGTGCCAGCAGGGGGGACAGGTCTCCTTCCTACGAGCAGTACTTC
.	TRBD1	TRBV9	TRBJ1-2	CASSTNPGQGMGGYTF	TGTGCCAGCAGCACTAATCCGGGACAGGGGATGGGTGGCTACACCTTC